This TCR beta chain appears in the sequencing data of a study of beta chain features in type 1 diabetes. Overall study findings and caveats: There was a possibility that cDNA sequencing over-represented cells with high TCR expression. In comparison with healthy donors, patients had naive, central memory and Treg TCRB repertoires that appeared more similar. Shortening that was moderate but significant affected the TCRB CDR3s of Type 1 diabetes patients in all four CD4+ subsets.

Of note for this clone: Its target is unknown.

Reverse transcribing all isolated RNA meant expressed TCRB transcripts were sequenced. Clones were read by immunoSEQ multiplex PCR, and TCRdb kept only the in-frame ones, dropping some. The sample holds 500,000 to 850,000 clones, over 12% seen once. The sequencing input was naive CD4+ T cells from blood. The origin of this receptor is a man between 18 and 35 years old with type 1 diabetes.

CDR3 in DNA: TGTGCCAGCAGCCCGGAGGGTCAGCGGGCAAGGAACACTGAAGCTTTCTTT. It yields the protein CASSPEGQRARNTEAFF. V and J are TRBV5-5 and TRBJ1-1; D gene unclear. The CDR3 is made up of 17 amino acids. Germline CDR1 SGHKS, CDR2 YYEKEE (reference sequence). V shed 4 bases and J shed 1 base, with 20 bases lying between them.